What follows are 25 T cell receptor beta chains derived from one specimen sequenced in a study of shared clonotypes between healthy human individuals. CD45RO-negative CD8 cells positively selected for CCR7 made up the naive population, which excluded terminally differentiated effector memory CD45RA+ cells. Profiled with immunoSEQ multiplex PCR; TCRdb holds only in-frame clones, not every one. The sample lists hundreds of thousands of clones, approximately 96% occurring once. Source material: naive CD8+ T cells sorted from blood. Source of these receptors: a woman in her 30s in good health.

Remarks on this clone: Sequence at one end of the junction differs from germline and may be a read error. This rearrangement joins TRBV27 to TRBJ2-7, with 10 positions matching TRBD1. CDR3 size: 15 residues. Per germline, CDR1 MNHEY and CDR2 SMNVEV (reference sequence). The DNA of the CDR3 is TGTGCCAGCAGTATATCTCGGGACAGGGGAGACGAGCAGTACTTC. As protein: CASSISRDRGDEQYF.

This chain connects TRBV6-1 to TRBJ1-5; D ambiguous. The CDR3 covers 17 residues. V lost 0 bases to trimming and J lost 3 bases, with 15 bases between them. CDR1 is MNHNS and CDR2 is SASEGT in the germline V gene. CDR3: CASSEALLRTPNQPQHF. The CDR3 bases are TGTGCCAGCAGTGAAGCGCTTCTTCGTACCCCCAATCAGCCCCAGCATTTT.

V usage is TRBV28 and J usage is TRBJ2-7; TRBD1 matches 7 bases. Per germline, CDR1 MDHEN and CDR2 SYDVKM. V shed 8 bases and J 7 bases; nucleotides not matched to a gene: 17. This CDR3 comprises 15 residues. CDR3 protein: CASLPEIGTAWEQYF. In DNA, the CDR3 is TGTGCCAGCCTCCCTGAGATTGGGACAGCCTGGGAGCAGTACTTC. Full variable domain (rest looked up from reference TRBV28 and TRBJ2-7): DVKVTQSSRYLVKRTGEKVFLECVQDMDHENMFWYRQDPGLGLRLIYFSYDVKMKEKGDIPEGYSVSREKKERFSLILESASTNQTSMYLCASLPEIGTAWEQYFGPGTRLTVT.

The chain carries TRBV27 and TRBJ1-5; D not certain. This CDR3 contains 13 residues. CDR1 is MNHEY, CDR2 SMNVEV, per germline (reference sequence). V lost 3 bases, J lost 7 bases, and 10 bases lay in between. The CDR3 region is CASSFSRRQPQHF. As DNA, the CDR3 is TGTGCCAGCAGTTTCTCCAGGCGCCAGCCCCAGCATTTT.

With regard to this clone: This CDR3 is also generated by other DNA sequences in the sample. This chain uses TRBV7-9 with TRBJ2-7, with TRBD2 matching over 8 bases. CDR1 is SEHNR, CDR2 FQNEAQ, per germline (reference sequence). V lost 1 base to trimming and J lost 1 base; unmatched junction nucleotides: 3. The CDR3 runs to 15 residues. The CDR3 nucleotides are TGTGCCAGCAGCTTAGGACCGGGAGGGTCCTACGAGCAGTACTTC. It is translated as CASSLGPGGSYEQYF.

The chain is built from TRBV27 and TRBJ2-1; tentative D call: TRBD2 (5 bases). Germline loops: CDR1 MNHEY, CDR2 SMNVEV (reference sequence). CDR3 length equals 15 residues. The V end was cut by 5 bases, the J end by 1 base, with 12 bases between. The DNA of the CDR3 is TGTGCCAGCAGTCCCGTAAGGAGGTCCTACAATGAGCAGTTCTTC. Its protein product is CASSPVRRSYNEQFF.

V gene TRBV5-4 combines with J gene TRBJ2-2; 8 nucleotides match TRBD1. This CDR3 is 16 amino acids long. With 1 base clipped from V and 4 bases from J, the junction kept 6 bases outside the gene matches. Germline lookup yields CDR1 SGHNT and CDR2 YYREEE (reference sequence). In nucleotides, the CDR3 is TGTGCCAGCAGCTTGATAGGCAGGGGGCTCACCGGGGAGCTGTTTTTT. This gives the protein CASSLIGRGLTGELFF.

The chain has TRBV7-2 and TRBJ2-7; 10 nucleotides align to TRBD1. Germline loops: CDR1 SGHTA, CDR2 FQGNSA. The CDR3 is made up of 14 amino acids. The V segment lost 6 bases and the J segment 2 bases; nucleotides outside the gene matches: 4. CDR3 nucleotides: TGTGCCAGCAGGGATGGGACAGGGGCCTACGAGCAGTACTTC. It specifies CASRDGTGAYEQYF.

The chain combines TRBV27 with TRBJ1-3; 9 bases match TRBD1. Unmatched junction bases numbered 6, after V lost 5 bases and J lost 1 base. This CDR3 is 16 amino acids long. CDR1 is MNHEY and CDR2 is SMNVEV in the germline V gene (reference sequence). The CDR3, as DNA: TGTGCCAGCAGTACCGGGACAGGGTTTTCTGGAAACACCATATATTTT. As protein: CASSTGTGFSGNTIYF.

The chain links TRBV5-4 to TRBJ1-1; tentative D call: TRBD1 (6 bases). Germline CDR1 and CDR2: SGHNT and YYREEE (reference sequence). Trimming stripped 5 bases from V and 4 bases from J, with 12 bases between. This CDR3 is 13 amino acids long. CDR3 nucleotides: TGTGCCAGCAGAGAAGGGGGGGGCACTGAAGCTTTCTTT. It translates to CASREGGGTEAFF.

Here the CDR3 reads CASSLTADSTNEKLFF. Written as DNA, the CDR3 is TGTGCCAGCAGCTTGACAGCGGACTCAACTAATGAAAAACTGTTTTTT. The gene calls are TRBV7-6 and TRBJ1-4, with D maybe TRBD1 (5 bases). Germline-derived CDR1 and CDR2 are SGHVS and FNYEAQ. Trimming cost V 3 bases and J 0 bases, with 11 bases left between them. The CDR3 loop spans 16 amino acids. The whole variable domain, filled in from reference TRBV7-6 and TRBJ1-4, reads GAGVSQSPRYKVTKRGQDVALRCDPISGHVSLYWYRQALGQGPEFLTYFNYEAQQDKSGLPNDRFSAERPEGSISTLTIQRTEQRDSAMYRCASSLTADSTNEKLFFGSGTQLSVL.

The chain joins TRBV27 to TRBJ1-2; the D gene is possibly TRBD1 (5 bases). Germline loops: CDR1 MNHEY, CDR2 SMNVEV (reference sequence). The germline V and J ends were trimmed by 0 bases and 8 bases, with 10 bases remaining between them. This CDR3 is 13 amino acids long. The CDR3 here is CASSLSQGTGYTF. Written as DNA, the CDR3 is TGTGCCAGCAGTTTATCGCAGGGTACAGGCTACACCTTC.

The CDR3 protein is CASSEDARSNTEAFF. For the CDR3, the DNA is TGCGCCAGCAGTGAGGACGCCAGGTCGAACACTGAAGCTTTCTTT. The chain couples TRBV10-2 to TRBJ1-1; no clear D gene. The germline CDR1 and CDR2 sequences are WSHSY and SAAADI. The CDR3 has 15 amino acids. The germline V and J ends were trimmed by 2 bases and 1 base, with 11 bases remaining between them.

This sequence joins TRBV11-2 and TRBJ2-7; 12 bases align to TRBD1. With 8 bases clipped from V and 7 bases from J, the junction kept 9 bases outside the gene matches. The germline gives CDR1 SGHAT, CDR2 FQNNGV. The length of the CDR3 is 14 residues. CDR3: CASGRDRGQWEQYF. The CDR3 DNA follows: TGTGCCAGCGGGAGGGACAGGGGGCAGTGGGAGCAGTACTTC.

V usage is TRBV7-9 and J usage is TRBJ1-1; 9 nucleotides align to TRBD1. Trimming at V came to 1 base and at J to 0 bases, leaving 0 bases not matched to a gene. CDR1 and CDR2 from the germline V gene are SEHNR and FQNEAQ (reference sequence). This CDR3 has 15 residues. The CDR3 DNA reads as TGTGCCAGCAGCTTAGGACAGGGGGTGAACACTGAAGCTTTCTTT. It codes for CASSLGQGVNTEAFF.

The J gene is TRBJ1-5, the V gene TRBV6-1, with a tentative D call TRBD1 (6 bases). Trimming shortened V by 1 base and J by 5 bases, and 15 bases separated the two germline ends. The CDR3 has 16 residues. CDR1 and CDR2 from the germline V gene are MNHNS and SASEGT. In DNA, the CDR3 is TGTGCCAGCAGTGAAGAGGGGGGGCTGGGTTATCAGCCCCAGCATTTT. Translating gives CASSEEGGLGYQPQHF.

The J gene is TRBJ2-7, the V gene TRBV21-1; the table names TRBD2, a call not compared with the DNA. TRBV21-1 is labeled a pseudogene. The CDR3 covers 21 residues. This CDR3 is CAIDPGRATSGRFGGPYEQYF. CDR3 in DNA: TGTGCCATCGACCCGGGACGGGCGACTAGCGGGAGGTTCGGGGGCCCCTACGAGCAGTACTTC.

The chain links TRBV10-1 to TRBJ2-4; 8 nucleotides align to TRBD1. The trim removed 7 bases at V and 1 base at J, leaving 6 bases unmatched. Per the germline V gene, CDR1 is WNHNN and CDR2 is SYGVQD (reference sequence). The CDR3 length is 15 residues. The CDR3 reads CASTRQGSAKNIQYF. Written as DNA, the CDR3 is TGCGCCAGCACCCGACAGGGGTCGGCCAAAAACATTCAGTACTTC.

This clone came up once. The chain employs TRBV27 and TRBJ2-1; D gene ambiguous. CDR1 and CDR2 from the germline V gene are MNHEY and SMNVEV (reference sequence). V gave up 5 bases and J gave up 7 bases, with 15 bases separating them. The CDR3 is 14 amino acids. As DNA, the CDR3 is TGTGCCAGCAGTCTTAGTTCGGGTGGGAATGAGCAGTTCTTC. It translates to CASSLSSGGNEQFF.

The V and J genes are TRBV2 and TRBJ1-2; D ambiguous. The CDR3 runs to 14 residues. V was pared by 5 bases and J by 5 bases, with 15 bases between. The V gene's germline CDR1 is SNHLY and CDR2 FYNNEI. The CDR3 sequence is CASSLDWRSYGYTF. The CDR3 DNA reads TGTGCCAGCAGTCTTGATTGGCGCAGTTATGGCTACACCTTC.

In this sample, this clone turned up once. The V and J genes are TRBV28 and TRBJ2-1; TRBD2 matches 14 bases. The CDR3 is 22 amino acids. Germline CDR1 and CDR2: MDHEN and SYDVKM. With V trimmed by 10 bases and J by 0 bases, 23 bases remained unmatched. As DNA, the CDR3 is TGTGCCACCCTATACTACCTGACTAGCGGGAGGGCCTCTTGGAGCTCCTACAATGAGCAGTTCTTC. Its translation is CATLYYLTSGRASWSSYNEQFF.

This clone has just one count. The V and J genes are TRBV6-5 and TRBJ2-7, with 11 bases identical to TRBD1. The length of the CDR3 is 14 residues. Germline V gene sequence: CDR1 MNHEY, CDR2 SVGAGI. J gave up 2 bases and V 6 bases, and 3 bases lay outside the gene matches. In DNA form, the CDR3 reads TGTGCCAGCAGACCGGGACAGGGGGCCTACGAGCAGTACTTC. Its translation: CASRPGQGAYEQYF.

The J gene is TRBJ2-7, the V gene TRBV10-3; D not resolved. CDR3 size: 13 residues. Germline values: CDR1 ENHRY, CDR2 SYGVKD. Trimming pared 2 bases from V and 1 base from J, leaving 6 bases between. The CDR3 spells CAISEVGSYEQYF. CDR3 nucleotide sequence: TGTGCCATCAGTGAGGTGGGTTCCTACGAGCAGTACTTC.

This rearrangement joins TRBV5-1 to TRBJ2-7, with D perhaps matching TRBD1 or TRBD2 (5 bases each). This CDR3 is 17 amino acids long. The germline gives CDR1 SGHRS, CDR2 YFSETQ. V lost 0 bases and J lost 0, with 16 bases in between. The CDR3, as DNA: TGCGCCAGCAGCTTGGGCCCCATCGGGGCCCCCTCCTACGAGCAGTACTTC. This translates into CASSLGPIGAPSYEQYF.

V usage is TRBV5-6 and J usage is TRBJ2-3; D is undetermined. The V end lost 4 bases, the J end lost 2 bases, and 5 bases lay between the germline ends. The CDR3 extends over 12 amino acids. Germline V gives CDR1 SGHDT, CDR2 YYEEEE. The CDR3 DNA follows: TGTGCCAGCAGCGGAGACACAGATACGCAGTATTTT. Its protein is CASSGDTDTQYF.